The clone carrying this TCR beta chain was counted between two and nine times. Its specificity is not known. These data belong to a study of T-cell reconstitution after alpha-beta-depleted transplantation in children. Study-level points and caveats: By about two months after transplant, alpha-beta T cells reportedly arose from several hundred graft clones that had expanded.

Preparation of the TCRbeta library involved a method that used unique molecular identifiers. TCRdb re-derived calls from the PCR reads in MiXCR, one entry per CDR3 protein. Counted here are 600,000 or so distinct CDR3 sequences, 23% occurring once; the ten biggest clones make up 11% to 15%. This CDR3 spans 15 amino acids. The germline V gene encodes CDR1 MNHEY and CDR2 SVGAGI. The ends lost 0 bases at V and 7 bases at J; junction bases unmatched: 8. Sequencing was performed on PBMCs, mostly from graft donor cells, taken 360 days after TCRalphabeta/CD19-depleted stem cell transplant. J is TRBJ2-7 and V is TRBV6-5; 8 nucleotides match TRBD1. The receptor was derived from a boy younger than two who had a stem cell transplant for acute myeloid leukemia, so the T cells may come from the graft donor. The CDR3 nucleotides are TGTGCCAGCAGTTACTCGGGCCAGGGGGCCTCGGAGCAGTACTTC. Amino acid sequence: CASSYSGQGASEQYF.